A selection of T cell receptor beta chains follows, all from one sample in a study of CXCR3-negative and CXCR3-positive naive CD8 T cells. TCRdb reprocessed the 5' RACE reads; each CDR3 protein has one entry and no DNA is given. Across around 60,000 distinct CDR3 sequences, the top ten clones capture 0.5% to 0.6% of the sample. The source material was naive CXCR3+ CD8+ T cells from blood. Source of these receptors: a human donor in good health. Some clones in this sample may be carry-over from other donors' samples. Both conserved end residues are part of each CDR3.

CDR3 length: 15
J gene: TRBJ1-1
V gene: TRBV20-1
CDR3 protein: CSARGIWIEMTEAFF

CDR3 length: 13
J gene: TRBJ2-5
V gene: TRBV7-2
CDR3 protein: CASSFGWVETQYF

CDR3 length: 16
J gene: TRBJ1-2
V gene: TRBV7-6
CDR3 protein: CASSLDLQGVVDGYTF

CDR3 length: 12
J gene: TRBJ2-7
V gene: TRBV27
CDR3 protein: CASSTGSHEQYF

CDR3 length: 17
J gene: TRBJ2-3
V gene: TRBV11-3
CDR3 protein: CASSLGWSDPNTDTQYF

CDR3 length: 15
J gene: TRBJ1-2
V gene: TRBV7-9
CDR3 protein: CASSFRDRAPGGYTF

CDR3 length: 16
J gene: TRBJ2-5
V gene: TRBV7-3
CDR3 protein: CASSSGAGLSEETQYF

CDR3 length: 14
J gene: TRBJ2-3
V gene: TRBV11-2
CDR3 protein: CASSWAGGTDTQYF

CDR3 length: 15
J gene: TRBJ1-2
V gene: TRBV6-2/TRBV6-3
CDR3 protein: CASRGGAQETYGYTF

CDR3 length: 14
J gene: TRBJ1-2
V gene: TRBV14
CDR3 protein: CASSQDPGGHGYTF

CDR3 length: 13
J gene: TRBJ2-1
V gene: TRBV28
CDR3 protein: CAGQYRGYNEQFF

CDR3 length: 19
J gene: TRBJ2-2
V gene: TRBV28
CDR3 protein: CASSPLGTSGGVYTGELFF

CDR3 length: 14
J gene: TRBJ1-3
V gene: TRBV29-1
CDR3 protein: CSVELVGIGNTIYF

CDR3 length: 15
J gene: TRBJ2-7
V gene: TRBV6-5
CDR3 protein: CASSYSGQGAYEQYF